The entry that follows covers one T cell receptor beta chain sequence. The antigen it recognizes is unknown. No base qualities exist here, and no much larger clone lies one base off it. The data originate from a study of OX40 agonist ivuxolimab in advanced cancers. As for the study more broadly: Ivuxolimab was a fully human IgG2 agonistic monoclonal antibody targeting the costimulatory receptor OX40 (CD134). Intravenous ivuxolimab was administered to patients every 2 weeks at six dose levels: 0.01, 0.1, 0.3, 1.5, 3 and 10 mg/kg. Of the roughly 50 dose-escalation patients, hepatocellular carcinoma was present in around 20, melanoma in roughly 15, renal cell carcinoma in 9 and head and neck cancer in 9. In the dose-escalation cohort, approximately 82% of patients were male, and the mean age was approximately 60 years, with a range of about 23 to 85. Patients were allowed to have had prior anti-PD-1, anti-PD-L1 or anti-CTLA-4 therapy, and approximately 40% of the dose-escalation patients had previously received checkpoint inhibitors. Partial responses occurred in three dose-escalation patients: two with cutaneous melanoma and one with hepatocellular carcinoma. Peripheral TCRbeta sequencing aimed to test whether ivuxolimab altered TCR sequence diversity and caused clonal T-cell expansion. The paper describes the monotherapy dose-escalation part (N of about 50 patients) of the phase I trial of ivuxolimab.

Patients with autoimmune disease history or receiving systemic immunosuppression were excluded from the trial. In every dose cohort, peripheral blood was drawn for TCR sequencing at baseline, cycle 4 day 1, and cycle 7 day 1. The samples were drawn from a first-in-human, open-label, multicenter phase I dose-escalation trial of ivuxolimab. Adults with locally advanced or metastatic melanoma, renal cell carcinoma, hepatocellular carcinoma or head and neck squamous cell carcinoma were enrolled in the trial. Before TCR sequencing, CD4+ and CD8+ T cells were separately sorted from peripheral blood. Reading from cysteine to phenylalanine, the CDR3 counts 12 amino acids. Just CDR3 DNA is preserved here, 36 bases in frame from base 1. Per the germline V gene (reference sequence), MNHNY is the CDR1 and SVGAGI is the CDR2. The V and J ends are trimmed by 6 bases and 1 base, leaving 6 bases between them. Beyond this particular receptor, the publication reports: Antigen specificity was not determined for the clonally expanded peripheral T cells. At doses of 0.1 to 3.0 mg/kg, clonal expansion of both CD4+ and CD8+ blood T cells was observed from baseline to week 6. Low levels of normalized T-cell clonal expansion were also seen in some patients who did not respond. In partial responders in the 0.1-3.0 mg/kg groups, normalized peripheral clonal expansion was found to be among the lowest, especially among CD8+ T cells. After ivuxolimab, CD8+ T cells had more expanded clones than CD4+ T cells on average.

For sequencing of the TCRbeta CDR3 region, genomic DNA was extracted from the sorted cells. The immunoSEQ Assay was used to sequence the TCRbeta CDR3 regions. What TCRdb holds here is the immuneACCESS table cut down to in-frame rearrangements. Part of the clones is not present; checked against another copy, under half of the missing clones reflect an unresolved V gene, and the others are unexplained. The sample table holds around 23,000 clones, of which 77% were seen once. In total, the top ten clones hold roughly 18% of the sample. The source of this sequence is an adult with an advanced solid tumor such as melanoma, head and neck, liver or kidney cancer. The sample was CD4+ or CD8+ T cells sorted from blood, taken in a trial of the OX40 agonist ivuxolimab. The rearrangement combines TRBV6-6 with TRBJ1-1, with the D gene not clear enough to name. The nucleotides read TGTGCCAGCAGCTATCCGAACACTGAAGCTTTCTTT. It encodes CASSYPNTEAFF.